This is a list of T cell receptor beta chains from one sample in a study of shared clonotypes between healthy human individuals. Assay: immunoSEQ multiplex PCR; the TCRdb copy retains only in-frame clones and omits some. The sample consists of millions of clones, approximately 90% of them appearing once. Material: naive CD4+ T cells sorted from blood. Source of these receptors: a man in his late teens or twenties in good health. CDR3s include the opening cysteine and the closing phenylalanine or tryptophan. D genes are given only for firm matches. Clone sizes are given selectively: once, few, many, or a class where the clone is expanded.

clone_size,v_call,j_call,d_call,cdr3_nt,cdr3_aa
once,TRBV5-1,TRBJ2-3,.,TGCGCCAGCAGCGAGGGATTTGGGCAGCCAACAGATACGCAGTATTTT,CASSEGFGQPTDTQYF
.,TRBV11-2,TRBJ2-3,.,TGTGCCAGCAGATTGGGGGCAGATACGCAGTATTTT,CASRLGADTQYF
.,TRBV19,TRBJ2-6,.,TGTGCCAGTAGCAAAACAGGGAAGGGGGCCAACGTCCTGACTTTC,CASSKTGKGANVLTF
.,TRBV4-3,TRBJ2-6,.,TGCGCCAGCAGCCAATCTCACTCAAGCTCTGGGGCCAACGTCCTGACTTTC,CASSQSHSSSGANVLTF
.,TRBV5-1,TRBJ1-1,.,TGCGCCAGCAGCCTGGACAGCTTCGACACTGAAGCTTTCTTT,CASSLDSFDTEAFF
.,TRBV10-1,TRBJ2-1,TRBD1,TGCGCCAGCAGTTCGGCCGACAGGGGCAATGAGCAGTTCTTC,CASSSADRGNEQFF
.,TRBV5-1,TRBJ2-1,TRBD2,TGCGCCAGCAGCCCCGGGACTAGCGGGAGATATGAGCAGTTCTTC,CASSPGTSGRYEQFF
.,TRBV29-1,TRBJ1-1,.,TGCAGCGTTGAACCCTACAGGGCAAATAACACTGAAGCTTTCTTT,CSVEPYRANNTEAFF
.,TRBV7-2,TRBJ1-2,.,TGTGCCAGCAGCCGATCCGGGTTAGGCTACACCTTC,CASSRSGLGYTF
.,TRBV19,TRBJ1-5,.,TGTGCCAGTAGTATAATCGGTCCAATAAGCAATCAGCCCCAGCATTTT,CASSIIGPISNQPQHF
.,TRBV5-1,TRBJ2-7,TRBD2,TGCGCCAGCAGGTATAGCGGGGGGGCCTACGAGCAGTACTTC,CASRYSGGAYEQYF
once,TRBV19,TRBJ2-7,TRBD2,TGTGCCAGTAGTATGGAACGGGAGGGGACCTACGAGCAGTACTTC,CASSMEREGTYEQYF
.,TRBV7-2,TRBJ2-7,.,TGTGCCAGCAGCGCCGTCGTGGGCGAGCAGTACTTC,CASSAVVGEQYF